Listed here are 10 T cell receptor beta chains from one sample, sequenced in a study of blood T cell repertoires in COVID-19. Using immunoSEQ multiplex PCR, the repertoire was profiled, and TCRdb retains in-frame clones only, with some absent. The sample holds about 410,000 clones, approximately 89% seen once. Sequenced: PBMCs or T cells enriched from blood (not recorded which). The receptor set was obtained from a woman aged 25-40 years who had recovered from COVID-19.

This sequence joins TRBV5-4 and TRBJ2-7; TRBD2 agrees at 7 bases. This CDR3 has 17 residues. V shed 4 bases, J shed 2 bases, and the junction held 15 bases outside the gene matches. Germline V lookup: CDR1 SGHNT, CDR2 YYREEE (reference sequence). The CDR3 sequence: CASSMKPTSHPTYEQYF. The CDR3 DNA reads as TGTGCCAGCAGCATGAAACCGACTAGCCATCCGACCTACGAGCAGTACTTC.

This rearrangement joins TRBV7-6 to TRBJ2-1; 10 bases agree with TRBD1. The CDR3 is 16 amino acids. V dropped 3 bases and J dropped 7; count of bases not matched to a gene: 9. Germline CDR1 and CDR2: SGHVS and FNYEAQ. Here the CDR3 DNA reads TGTGCCAGCAGCTTCACAACGGGACAGGGGTTTAATGAGCAGTTCTTC. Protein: CASSFTTGQGFNEQFF.

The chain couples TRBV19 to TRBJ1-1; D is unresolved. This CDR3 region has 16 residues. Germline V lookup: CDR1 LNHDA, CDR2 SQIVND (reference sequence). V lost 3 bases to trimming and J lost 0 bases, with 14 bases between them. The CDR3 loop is CASSIALPGLNTEAFF. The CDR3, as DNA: TGTGCCAGTAGTATCGCTTTGCCAGGTTTGAACACTGAAGCTTTCTTT.

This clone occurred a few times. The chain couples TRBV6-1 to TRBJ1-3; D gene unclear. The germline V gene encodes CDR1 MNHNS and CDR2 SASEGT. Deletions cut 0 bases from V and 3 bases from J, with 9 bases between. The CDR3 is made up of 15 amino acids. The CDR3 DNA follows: TGTGCCAGCAGTGAAGCGATCTACGGTGGAAACACCATATATTTT. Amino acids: CASSEAIYGGNTIYF.

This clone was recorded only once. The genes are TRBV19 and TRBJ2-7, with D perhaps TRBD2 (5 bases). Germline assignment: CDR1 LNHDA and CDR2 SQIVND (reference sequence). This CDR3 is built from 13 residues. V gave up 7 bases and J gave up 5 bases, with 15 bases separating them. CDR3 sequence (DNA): TGTGCCAGTACCGGCCCAGGAGGACACGAGCAGTACTTC. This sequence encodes CASTGPGGHEQYF.

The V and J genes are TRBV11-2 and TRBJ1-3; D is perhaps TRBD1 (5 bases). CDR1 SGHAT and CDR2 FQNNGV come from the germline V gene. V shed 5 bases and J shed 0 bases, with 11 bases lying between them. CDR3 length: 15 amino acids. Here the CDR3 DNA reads TGTGCCAGCAGCCCACACGGACACTCTGGAAACACCATATATTTT. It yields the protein CASSPHGHSGNTIYF.

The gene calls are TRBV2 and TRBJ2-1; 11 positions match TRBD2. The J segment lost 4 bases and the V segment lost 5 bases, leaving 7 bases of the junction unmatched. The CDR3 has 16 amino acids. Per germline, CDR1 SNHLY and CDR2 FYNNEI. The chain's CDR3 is CASSKPGLAEYNEQFF. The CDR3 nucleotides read TGTGCCAGCAGTAAACCGGGACTAGCGGAATACAATGAGCAGTTCTTC.

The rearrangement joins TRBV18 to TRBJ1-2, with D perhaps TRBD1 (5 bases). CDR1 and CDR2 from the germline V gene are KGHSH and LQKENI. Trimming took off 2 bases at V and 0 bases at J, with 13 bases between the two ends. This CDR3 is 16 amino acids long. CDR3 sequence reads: CASSPGVQGTNYGYTF. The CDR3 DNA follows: TGTGCCAGCTCACCAGGTGTTCAGGGCACTAACTATGGCTACACCTTC.

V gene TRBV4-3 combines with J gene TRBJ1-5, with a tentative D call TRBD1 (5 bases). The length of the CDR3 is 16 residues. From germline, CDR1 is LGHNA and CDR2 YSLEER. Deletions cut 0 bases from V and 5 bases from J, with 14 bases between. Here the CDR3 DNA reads TGCGCCAGCAGCCAAGAGTGGAGGGGAGGGGATCAGCCCCAGCATTTT. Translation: CASSQEWRGGDQPQHF.

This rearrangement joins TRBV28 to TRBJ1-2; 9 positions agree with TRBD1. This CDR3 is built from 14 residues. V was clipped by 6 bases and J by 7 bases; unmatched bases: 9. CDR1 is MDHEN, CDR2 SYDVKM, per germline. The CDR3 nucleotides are TGTGCCAGCAGGGGGACAGGGAGTTTAGGTGGCTACACCTTC. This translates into CASRGTGSLGGYTF.